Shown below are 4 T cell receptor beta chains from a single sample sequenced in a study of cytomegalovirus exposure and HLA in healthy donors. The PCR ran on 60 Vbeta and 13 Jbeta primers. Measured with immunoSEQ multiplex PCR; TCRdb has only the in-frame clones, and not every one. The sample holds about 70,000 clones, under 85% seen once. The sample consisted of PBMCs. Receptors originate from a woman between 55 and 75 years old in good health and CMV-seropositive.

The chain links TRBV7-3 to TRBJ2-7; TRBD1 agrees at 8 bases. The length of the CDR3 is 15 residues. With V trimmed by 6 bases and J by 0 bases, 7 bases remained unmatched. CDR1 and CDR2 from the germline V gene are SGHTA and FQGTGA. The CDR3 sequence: CASRLGGTGSYEQYF. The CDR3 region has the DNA TGTGCCAGCAGGTTAGGGGGGACAGGCTCCTACGAGCAGTACTTC.

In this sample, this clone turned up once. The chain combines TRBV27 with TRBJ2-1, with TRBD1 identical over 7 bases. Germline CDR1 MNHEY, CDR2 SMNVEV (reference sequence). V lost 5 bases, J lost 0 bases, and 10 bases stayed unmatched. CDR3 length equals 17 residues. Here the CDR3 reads CASSPHKGQFSYNEQFF. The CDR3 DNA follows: TGTGCCAGCAGTCCTCATAAGGGACAGTTCTCCTACAATGAGCAGTTCTTC.

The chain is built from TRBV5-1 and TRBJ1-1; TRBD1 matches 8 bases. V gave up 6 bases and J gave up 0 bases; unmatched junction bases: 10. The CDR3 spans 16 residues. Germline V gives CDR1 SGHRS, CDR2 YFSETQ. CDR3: CASTPGQDVMNTEAFF. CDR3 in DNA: TGCGCCAGCACACCGGGACAGGACGTCATGAACACTGAAGCTTTCTTT.

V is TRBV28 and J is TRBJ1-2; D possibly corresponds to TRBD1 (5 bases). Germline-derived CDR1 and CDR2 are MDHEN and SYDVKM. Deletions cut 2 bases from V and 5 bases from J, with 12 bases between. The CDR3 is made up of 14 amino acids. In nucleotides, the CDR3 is TGTGCCAGCAGTTTAGGGGCCAGGCATTATGGCTACACCTTC. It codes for CASSLGARHYGYTF.